A single sample gave rise to the 9 T cell receptor beta chains below, sequenced in a study of beta chain features in type 1 diabetes. Reverse transcription of all isolated RNA meant that expressed TCRB transcripts were sequenced. Here immunoSEQ multiplex PCR was the method, and the copy in TCRdb shows in-frame clones only, minus some. The table lists 350,000 to 450,000 clones, roughly 15% of them singletons. Sequenced input: naive CD4+ T cells from blood. Receptors originate from a woman between 18 and 29 years old in good health.

This clone was counted between two and nine times. The chain links TRBV6-5 to TRBJ2-3; unclear D gene. The V and J ends lost 6 bases and 6 bases respectively, with 13 bases between them. From germline, CDR1 is MNHEY and CDR2 SVGAGI. This CDR3 has 13 residues. The DNA for the CDR3 is TGTGCCAGCAGCATAAACACCGGGGATACGCAGTATTTT. Translated, it gives CASSINTGDTQYF.

This clone was recorded a few times. The rearrangement uses TRBV27 and TRBJ1-1; maybe TRBD1 (5 bases). The CDR3 contains 15 residues. V dropped 6 bases and J dropped 5 bases, with 19 bases sitting between them. Germline assignment: CDR1 MNHEY and CDR2 SMNVEV (reference sequence). The CDR3 sequence is CASRIDWAGRTEAFF. CDR3 coding DNA: TGTGCCAGCAGGATAGATTGGGCAGGGCGAACTGAAGCTTTCTTT.

This clone has a handful of counts. The chain combines TRBV27 with TRBJ2-7; possible D gene TRBD2, 6 bases. CDR1 is MNHEY, CDR2 SMNVEV, per germline (reference sequence). The CDR3 totals 13 residues. Trimming removed 7 bases at V and 4 bases at J, with 14 bases between. The CDR3 DNA follows: TGTGCCAGCATGGGACTCCTAGGGTACGAGCAGTACTTC. It codes for CASMGLLGYEQYF.

This clone occurred a few times. The chain couples TRBV5-1 to TRBJ2-2, with 7 bases identical to TRBD1. Germline values: CDR1 SGHRS, CDR2 YFSETQ. CDR3 length: 17 amino acids. V was clipped by 6 bases and J by 4 bases; unmatched bases: 15. CDR3 sequence reads: CASTSRQGDPVTGELFF. CDR3 sequence (DNA): TGCGCCAGCACCTCTAGACAGGGCGATCCGGTCACCGGGGAGCTGTTTTTT.

This clone came up a few times. The V and J genes are TRBV10-3 and TRBJ1-2, with 8 positions matching TRBD1. The CDR3 runs to 13 residues. The germline V gene has CDR1 ENHRY and CDR2 SYGVKD. With V trimmed by 4 bases and J by 7 bases, 5 bases remained unmatched. The DNA for the CDR3 is TGTGCCATCAGTGTCCAGGACAGGGTTGGCTACACCTTC. It codes for CAISVQDRVGYTF.

This clone has just a few counts. V and J are TRBV11-2 and TRBJ2-1, with 7 bases identical to TRBD2. The trim removed 6 bases at V and 0 bases at J, leaving 8 bases unmatched. The germline V gene encodes CDR1 SGHAT and CDR2 FQNNGV. The CDR3 runs 16 residues. CDR3 region: CASSLTSPSSYNEQFF. The CDR3 coding sequence is TGTGCCAGCAGTCTGACTAGCCCAAGCTCCTACAATGAGCAGTTCTTC.

The V and J genes are TRBV6-6 and TRBJ1-5; D is uncertain. Looked up from germline, CDR1 is MNHNY and CDR2 is SVGAGI (reference sequence). The V and J ends lost 2 bases and 7 bases respectively, with 9 bases between them. The CDR3 is 13 amino acids. The CDR3 bases are TGTGCCAGCAGTTACCGCGGCGTACAGCCCCAGCATTTT. It specifies CASSYRGVQPQHF.

V and J are TRBV10-3 and TRBJ1-1, with 9 nucleotides matching TRBD1. CDR1 and CDR2 from the germline V gene are ENHRY and SYGVKD. Unmatched junction bases numbered 14, after V lost 6 bases and J lost 3 bases. The CDR3 is 17 residues long. The CDR3 DNA reads as TGTGCCATCAGGGTTAACAGGGGGCGCGGAGGGGACACTGAAGCTTTCTTT. Encoded protein: CAIRVNRGRGGDTEAFF.

This clone was seen more than once but under ten times. The chain recombines TRBV7-2 with TRBJ1-5; the D is unclear. Germline CDR1 reads SGHTA; CDR2 reads FQGNSA. Trimming pared 0 bases from V and 3 bases from J, leaving 6 bases between. This CDR3 is built from 14 residues. The CDR3 coding sequence is TGTGCCAGCAGCTTAGCGGCAGTCAATCAGCCCCAGCATTTT. This gives the protein CASSLAAVNQPQHF.